The entry that follows covers one TCR beta chain sequence. The clone's antigen remains unknown. Base quality data are lacking; no much larger clone is found one base away. This specimen belongs to a study of blood T cell repertoires in COVID-19 (dated by TCRdb to 2018 to 2020). Background on the whole study: The collaborator samples originated in the United States, Italy and Spain and spanned the acute and convalescent phases of COVID-19. The repertoires were released in a freely available public database meant as a resource for research on the immune response to SARS-CoV-2. Samples were obtained from the ongoing ImmuneRACE study (first 160 participants) and from some 1,300 subjects provided by 6 global collaborators. The material from the prospective study consisted of cDNA or gDNA derived from T cells, B-cell-depleted T cells, or PBMCs. Where available, HLA class I and class II types were taken from metadata supplied by the sample provider and were not determined by assay-based typing. Nearly every sample came with metadata listing a de-identified subject ID, COVID-19 status, age in years and sex. Deeply sampled blood TCRbeta repertoires from subjects exposed to, actively infected with, or recovered from COVID-19 were included in the dataset. Broad study findings and their caveats: The quantity of clinical and demographic metadata differed by source and by participant and was supplied without curation.

The CDR3 starts with the cysteine, ends with the phenylalanine, and has 13 residues. Solely the CDR3 DNA is kept, with 39 bases framed from the first base. V and J lose 1 base and 7 bases, and a span of 9 bases separates them. CDR1 and CDR2 (KGHDR, SFDVKD) derive from the germline V gene. The immunoSEQ Assay, a bias-controlled multiplex PCR, was used to amplify TCRbeta CDR3 regions from genomic DNA. The study's own analysis went as follows. Nucleated cell counts per sample were estimated from amplification of reference gene primers within the assay. To quantify the absolute abundance of each unique TCRbeta CDR3 rearrangement, sequence reads were collapsed and filtered. For each sample, productive Simpson clonality was calculated as the square root of Simpson's diversity index over productive rearrangements. What TCRdb holds here is the immuneACCESS table cut down to in-frame rearrangements. Part of the clones is not present; checked against another copy, under half of the missing clones reflect an unresolved V gene, and the others are unexplained. From that table come the V and J calls and clone size; the DNA was used to work out D and trimming. Across this sample there are roughly 67,000 clones, with about 86% seen only once. In total, the top ten clones hold around 4% of the sample.

Each collaborating institution followed its own protocols to collect whole blood in K2EDTA tubes. For TCRbeta analysis, collaborators shipped samples as frozen whole blood, isolated PBMCs, or DNA extracted from either of those sample types. The source of this sequence is a middle-aged man with acute or convalescent COVID-19. Sequencing used peripheral blood. Recombination joined TRBV24-1 with TRBJ1-1; tentative D gene TRBD1, with 5 bases matching. The CDR3 corresponds to CATSDFQGGEAFF. The nucleotide sequence reads TGTGCCACCAGTGATTTCCAGGGTGGTGAAGCTTTCTTT.